This TCR beta chain was sequenced during a study of T cell responses to AZD1222 COVID-19 vaccine. Per germline, CDR1 SSHAT and CDR2 FNYEAQ (reference sequence). This CDR3 region has 15 residues. A word on this clone: The antigen remains unidentified. A junction end diverges from the germline sequence, so it may reflect a read error.

The assay was immunoSEQ multiplex PCR, and TCRdb's table has in-frame clones only and misses some. Of about 93,000 clones in the sample, roughly 85% were seen once. Whole-study findings and limits: Nearly half of the spike-specific TCRs reportedly recognize variant regions that carry no mutations. Among vaccine-associated CD4 TCRs, coverage spanned spike, with dominance at 160-218 and 743-854. Seropositive status at baseline applied to only a handful of AZD1222 recipients.

The sample here was peripheral blood, taken on day 0 of AZD1222 vaccination. The chain employs TRBV7-7 and TRBJ2-5, with 11 nucleotides matching TRBD2. The receptor's source is an adult in good health. The CDR3 region is CASSISGRAEETQYF. As DNA, the CDR3 is TGTGCTAGCAGTATTAGCGGGAGGGCCGAGGAGACCCAGTACTTC. The variable domain in full, with the rest retrieved from reference TRBV7-7 and TRBJ2-5, is GAGVSQSPRYKVTKRGQDVTLRCDPISSHATLYWYQQALGQGPEFLTYFNYEAQPDKSGLPSDRFSAERPEGSISTLTIQRTEQRDSAMYRCASSISGRAEETQYFGPGTRLLVL.